This TCR beta chain was obtained from a study of Graves' ophthalmopathy and Graves' hyperthyroidism. The overall study: The term stable hyperthyroidism indicated an absence of ophthalmopathy within 18 months of follow-up. Study-level findings and limits: Distinction of ophthalmopathy from stable hyperthyroidism by a 13-signature model reached approximately 88% sensitivity and 81.08% specificity. Among expanded thyroid clonotypes above 0.001 frequency, most also occurred in blood.

Exclusion applied to patients with other autoimmune diseases, uncontrolled infections, pregnancy or lactation. The CDR3 is 15 residues long. J was trimmed by 4 bases and V by 4 bases; bases with no gene match: 7. From germline, CDR1 is SEHNR and CDR2 FQNEAQ (reference sequence). The study amplified TCR beta CDR3 regions using RNA transcripts. HTBI primers were used in a first-round RT-PCR, which preceded a second-round multiplex PCR. MiXCR was run by TCRdb on the multiplex PCR reads, yielding one entry per CDR3 protein. The sample carries roughly 1.1 million distinct CDR3 sequences, 36% recorded once. This clonotype was seen many times. As yet, its antigen is unknown.

The receptor was isolated from an adult man with Graves' hyperthyroidism. Sequencing was carried out using peripheral blood or thyroid tissue (not recorded which). The chain is built from TRBV7-9 and TRBJ2-7, with 10 nucleotides matching TRBD1. CDR3 protein: CASSSPGQGIYEQYF. CDR3 DNA: TGTGCCAGCAGCTCCCCGGGACAGGGGATTTACGAGCAGTACTTC.